The 19 T cell receptor beta chains given below trace back to one sample, sequenced in a study of blood T cells in healthy people across ages. A second PCR of 7 to 11 cycles used a sample-barcoded 5' primer and a J-beta primer mix. One entry per CDR3 protein results from TCRdb running MiXCR on the 5' RACE reads. The data hold some 690,000 distinct CDR3 sequences, with over 20% observed a single time. Sequencing was carried out using blood. Source of these receptors: a man in his 70s in good health.

This chain connects TRBV14 to TRBJ2-1; the D is unclear. The CDR3 totals 14 residues. Germline CDR1 is SGHDN and CDR2 is FVKESK. Trimming took 2 bases from V and 0 from J, leaving 5 bases between them. The CDR3 DNA reads as TGTGCCAGCAGCCAACTTATCTCCTACAATGAGCAGTTCTTC. Translation: CASSQLISYNEQFF.

This clonotype was picked up a small number of times. The chain combines TRBV28 with TRBJ1-1, with 7 bases fitting TRBD1. This CDR3 has 14 residues. Germline values: CDR1 MDHEN, CDR2 SYDVKM. The V and J ends lost 3 bases and 4 bases, in that order; junction bases with no gene match: 5. The CDR3 sequence is CASSLRAGGTEAFF. Here the CDR3 DNA reads TGTGCCAGCAGTTTGAGGGCAGGGGGCACTGAAGCTTTCTTT.

Worth noting for this clonotype: Given a much more abundant clone one base away, this may be a read error. V and J are TRBV20-1 and TRBJ1-4; 8 bases agree with TRBD1. The CDR3 sequence is 16 residues long. Per germline, CDR1 DFQATT and CDR2 SNEGSKA (reference sequence). The CDR3 region is CSTRDFQGATNEKLFF. Written as DNA, the CDR3 is TGCAGTACTAGAGATTTCCAGGGGGCGACTAATGAAAAACTGTTTTTT.

This chain connects TRBV7-9 to TRBJ1-1, with 8 bases identical to TRBD1. The CDR3 is made up of 15 amino acids. With V trimmed by 4 bases and J by 5 bases, 9 bases remained unmatched. CDR1 SEHNR and CDR2 FQNEAQ come from the germline V gene (reference sequence). The CDR3 reads CASSSRAGGWTEAFF. In DNA, the CDR3 is TGTGCCAGCAGCTCGAGGGCAGGGGGCTGGACTGAAGCTTTCTTT.

The chain uses TRBV28 and TRBJ2-5; TRBD2 matches 10 bases. The assigned J gene may be wrong: the sequence end matches TRBJ2-7 better. This CDR3 is 15 amino acids long. Germline assignment: CDR1 MDHEN and CDR2 SYDVKM. The CDR3 nucleotides are TGTGCCAGCAGTATAGCGGGGGGTTACTCCTACGAGCAGTACTTC. Residues: CASSIAGGYSYEQYF.

This clonotype was picked up a small number of times. The V call is TRBV11-2, the J call TRBJ1-1; TRBD1 aligns across 10 bases. Germline CDR1 and CDR2: SGHAT and FQNNGV. The CDR3 loop spans 15 amino acids. Trimming took 4 bases from V and 3 from J; bases not matched to a gene: 5. CDR3 region: CASSSRTGGYTEAFF. The CDR3 nucleotides read TGTGCCAGCAGCTCCCGGACAGGGGGATACACTGAAGCTTTCTTT.

V usage is TRBV4-1 and J usage is TRBJ2-3; D gene ambiguous. The V end lost 0 bases, the J end lost 2 bases, and 12 bases lay between the germline ends. The CDR3 is 16 residues long. Germline CDR1 reads MGHRA; CDR2 reads YSYEKL. The CDR3 loop reads CASSQDNNPSTDTQYF. The CDR3 nucleotides are TGCGCCAGCAGCCAAGATAATAATCCATCCACAGATACGCAGTATTTT.

This rearrangement joins TRBV7-9 to TRBJ1-1; no clear D. Trimming cost V 1 base and J 5 bases, with 11 bases left between them. CDR1 and CDR2 from the germline V gene are SEHNR and FQNEAQ (reference sequence). The CDR3 covers 14 residues. The CDR3 sequence: CASSLELRGTEAFF. CDR3 sequence (DNA): TGTGCCAGCAGCTTAGAACTAAGAGGAACTGAAGCTTTCTTT.

This clonotype showed up many times. This chain connects TRBV10-3 to TRBJ2-7; 9 bases fit TRBD1. This CDR3 comprises 17 residues. Germline trimming cut 3 bases from V and 2 bases from J; bases unmatched to any gene: 11. Germline CDR1 is ENHRY and CDR2 is SYGVKD. DNA of the CDR3: TGTGCCATCAGTGACCCCTCGGACAGGGGTTCTACCTACGAGCAGTACTTC. It encodes CAISDPSDRGSTYEQYF.

V and J are TRBV20-1 and TRBJ2-3; D might be TRBD1 (5 bases). V was cut by 5 bases and J by 0 bases, with 9 bases left in between. The CDR3 is made up of 13 amino acids. Germline CDR1 and CDR2: DFQATT and SNEGSKA (reference sequence). The CDR3 DNA follows: TGCAGTGCTGGACACCCCAGCACAGATACGCAGTATTTT. Its protein product is CSAGHPSTDTQYF.

CDR3 sequence (DNA): TGTGCCAGCAGTTTATGGGACAGCTCTGCCTATGGCTACACCTTC. This sequence encodes CASSLWDSSAYGYTF. The rearrangement uses TRBV28 and TRBJ1-2, with D possibly matching TRBD1 (6 bases). The CDR3 consists of 15 residues. V was trimmed by 0 bases and J by 4 bases, leaving 12 bases between them. Germline V gene data show CDR1 as MDHEN and CDR2 as SYDVKM.

V usage is TRBV12-3 or TRBV12-4 and J usage is TRBJ2-1, with D perhaps matching TRBD2 (7 bases). This CDR3 is 15 amino acids long. Trimming cost V 7 bases and J 4 bases, with 17 bases left between them. The CDR3 DNA is TGTGCCAGCATCTGGGGGCTAGCGGAATACAATGAGCAGTTCTTC. Its protein product is CASIWGLAEYNEQFF.

A few counts support this clonotype. The rearrangement uses TRBV20-1 and TRBJ1-1; D perhaps matches TRBD1 (6 bases). CDR1 and CDR2 from the germline V gene are DFQATT and SNEGSKA (reference sequence). V was shortened by 6 bases and J by 3 bases, with 20 bases between the two germline ends. The CDR3 totals 15 residues. CDR3 sequence reads: CSADNTGLRDTEAFF. In DNA form, the CDR3 reads TGCAGTGCGGACAATACAGGGTTGAGGGACACTGAAGCTTTCTTT.

This chain uses TRBV12-3 or TRBV12-4 with TRBJ2-5, with D perhaps TRBD1 or TRBD2 (6 bases each). The DNA end is more similar to TRBJ2-7, so the J call may be wrong. This CDR3 contains 13 residues. CDR3 residues: CASRQGLSYEQYF. The CDR3 coding sequence is TGTGCCAGCAGACAGGGACTGTCCTACGAGCAGTACTTC.

J is TRBJ2-2 and V is TRBV12-3 or TRBV12-4; no clear D. This CDR3 has 12 amino acids. Trimming took 7 bases from V and 6 from J, leaving 9 bases between them. CDR3 nucleotide sequence: TGTGCCAGCATCCGTATCGCCGGGGAGCTGTTTTTT. Its protein product is CASIRIAGELFF.

The rearrangement links TRBV9 to TRBJ2-1, with 10 bases that match TRBD2. Germline loops: CDR1 SGDLS, CDR2 YYNGEE. CDR3 length: 16 amino acids. V dropped 5 bases and J dropped 7; count of bases not matched to a gene: 12. The CDR3 protein is CASSIGPGLATNEQFF. The DNA for the CDR3 is TGTGCCAGCAGTATAGGGCCGGGACTAGCGACGAATGAGCAGTTCTTC.

In this sample, this clonotype turned up a few times. The rearrangement joins TRBV20-1 to TRBJ1-1; D may be TRBD1 (5 bases). V was cut by 6 bases and J by 6 bases, with 8 bases left in between. Germline CDR1 DFQATT, CDR2 SNEGSKA (reference sequence). This CDR3 region has 10 residues. Written as DNA, the CDR3 is TGCAGTGCAATGGGGGCTGAAGCTTTCTTT. Translation: CSAMGAEAFF.

The chain recombines TRBV12-3 or TRBV12-4 with TRBJ1-5; D uncertain. The CDR3 extends over 14 amino acids. V was pared by 1 base and J by 6 bases, with 10 bases between. CDR3 sequence: CASSLELSSQPQHF. The CDR3 region has the DNA TGTGCCAGCAGTTTAGAGCTAAGTAGTCAGCCCCAGCATTTT.

The table lists this clonotype with a few counts. The CDR3 here is CASSSLGQESGGYGYTF. In DNA form, the CDR3 reads TGTGCCAGCAGTTCCCTAGGACAGGAGTCCGGAGGCTATGGCTACACCTTC. The J gene is TRBJ1-2, the V gene TRBV12-3 or TRBV12-4; TRBD1 matches at 7 bases. After removal of 4 bases from V and 4 bases from J, the junction contained 15 bases not matched to a gene. The CDR3 covers 17 residues.